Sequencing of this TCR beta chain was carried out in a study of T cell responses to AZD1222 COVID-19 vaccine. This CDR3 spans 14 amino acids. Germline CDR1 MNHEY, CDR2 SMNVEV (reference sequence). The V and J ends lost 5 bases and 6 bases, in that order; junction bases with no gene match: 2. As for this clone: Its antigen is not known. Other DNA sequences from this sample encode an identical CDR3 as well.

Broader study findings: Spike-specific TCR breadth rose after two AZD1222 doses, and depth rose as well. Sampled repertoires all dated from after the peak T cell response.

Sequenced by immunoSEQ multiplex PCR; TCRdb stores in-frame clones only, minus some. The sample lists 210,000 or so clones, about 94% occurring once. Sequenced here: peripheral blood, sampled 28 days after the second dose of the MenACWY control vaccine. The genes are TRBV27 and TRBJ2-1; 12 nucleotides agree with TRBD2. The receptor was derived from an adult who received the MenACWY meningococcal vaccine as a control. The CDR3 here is CASSLTSGSNEQFF. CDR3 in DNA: TGTGCCAGCAGTCTGACTAGCGGGAGCAATGAGCAGTTCTTC.